The clone carrying this TCR beta chain has just a few counts. What it recognizes is unknown. This record comes from a study of blood T cells in healthy people across ages. Points from the study as a whole: The study found TCR beta diversity correlated strongly with naive T cell percentage. Relative to aged donors, long-lived donors carried more naive CD4+ cells and displayed higher diversity.

A second PCR of roughly 6 to 12 cycles used a sample-barcoded 5' primer and a J-beta primer mix. TCRdb analysed the 5' RACE reads with MiXCR anew, one entry per CDR3 protein. Of about 1,600,000 distinct CDR3 sequences in the sample, 42% were seen once. Collection of around 9.3 milliliters of peripheral blood was performed for each donor. Trimming stripped 2 bases from V and 7 bases from J, with 20 bases between. CDR1 and CDR2 from the germline V gene are DFQATT and SNEGSKA (reference sequence). The CDR3 spans 15 residues. The sample comprised blood. The sequence derives from a woman under 30 in good health. This rearrangement joins TRBV20-1 to TRBJ1-2; a possible D gene is TRBD1 (6 bases). CDR3 sequence: CSARLGGGGVFGYTF. The DNA for the CDR3 is TGCAGTGCTAGACTCGGTGGGGGCGGGGTTTTTGGCTACACCTTC.